This T cell receptor (beta chain) is drawn from a study of T cells in Graves' hyperthyroidism and ophthalmopathy. Ten or more counts support this clonotype. Authors of the study amplified TCR beta CDR3 regions from RNA transcripts. The study used the HTBI primer set for a first-round RT-PCR of the TCR CDR3. TCRdb re-called the multiplex PCR reads through MiXCR, storing one row per CDR3 protein. The sample lists hundreds of thousands of distinct CDR3 sequences; approximately 15% were seen once. This CDR3 is 13 amino acids long. In germline, CDR1 is SGHRS, CDR2 YFSETQ. Trimming shortened V by 1 base and J by 2 bases, and 6 bases separated the two germline ends.

Sequencing was carried out using blood. The sequence was obtained from a woman aged 30 to 39 with Graves' hyperthyroidism that later progressed to Graves' ophthalmopathy. The chain couples TRBV5-1 to TRBJ1-1; D is undetermined. Here the CDR3 reads CASSLHDNTEAFF. In DNA form, the CDR3 reads TGCGCCAGCAGCTTGCATGATAACACTGAAGCTTTCTTT.